These 8 T cell receptor beta chains originate from one sample sequenced in a study of cytomegalovirus exposure and HLA in healthy donors. The primer mix had 60 Vbeta and 13 Jbeta primers. TCRdb's copy holds only in-frame clones and misses some; the assay was immunoSEQ multiplex PCR. The table lists 150,000 to 200,000 clones, around 83% of them singletons. The sequenced material came from PBMCs. These TCRs come from a girl aged 2 to 9 in good health and CMV-seropositive.

The J gene is TRBJ1-1, the V gene TRBV12-5; TRBD1 might be the D (6 bases). Germline assignment: CDR1 LGHNT and CDR2 FRNRAP. Trimming removed 5 bases from V and 4 bases from J, with 11 bases in between. The CDR3 covers 13 residues. For the CDR3, the DNA is TGTGCTAGTGGTCCAGGGGTTGGCACTGAAGCTTTCTTT. Translation: CASGPGVGTEAFF.

The chain has TRBV6-1 and TRBJ2-6; D perhaps matches TRBD2 (6 bases). Per germline, CDR1 MNHNS and CDR2 SASEGT. The CDR3 is 15 amino acids. V shed 6 bases and J shed 0 bases, with 9 bases lying between them. Here the CDR3 reads CASSGGVSGANVLTF. The CDR3 DNA sequence: TGTGCCAGCAGCGGCGGGGTCTCTGGGGCCAACGTCCTGACTTTC.

The genes are TRBV6-1 and TRBJ1-5, with D possibly TRBD1 on 6 matching bases. Germline CDR1 is MNHNS and CDR2 is SASEGT. Deletions cut 2 bases from V and 2 bases from J, with 19 bases between. This CDR3 contains 18 residues. CDR3 region: CASSELLLQTGRNQPQHF. The CDR3 DNA reads TGTGCCAGCAGTGAACTCCTCCTACAGACAGGTCGCAATCAGCCCCAGCATTTT.

The chain carries TRBV7-2 and TRBJ2-3; TRBD2 is a possible D gene (6 bases). The CDR3 totals 18 residues. Trimming cost V 5 bases and J 6 bases, with 27 bases left between them. Germline V gives CDR1 SGHTA, CDR2 FQGNSA. The CDR3, as DNA: TGTGCCAGCAGCCGAGGTTCTGACTGGGGGGTTAATTGGGATACGCAGTATTTT. It specifies CASSRGSDWGVNWDTQYF.

The chain carries TRBV30 and TRBJ2-1, with D possibly being TRBD1 (5 bases). V shed 2 bases and J shed 5 bases, with 7 bases lying between them. This CDR3 spans 12 amino acids. The germline gives CDR1 GTSNPN, CDR2 SVGIG (reference sequence). The CDR3 DNA reads TGTGCCTGGAGTAGGGGAAACAATGAGCAGTTCTTC. Translated: CAWSRGNNEQFF.

The chain carries TRBV6-7 and TRBJ2-4, with D tentatively TRBD1 (6 bases). TRBV6-7 is an ORF, with its function uncertain. CDR3 length: 15 amino acids. Trimming pared 7 bases from V and 3 bases from J, leaving 16 bases between. The CDR3 DNA is TGTGCCAGCACCCTACAGGGCATGGGCAAAAACATTCAGTACTTC. It encodes CASTLQGMGKNIQYF.

The rearrangement links TRBV9 to TRBJ2-5; 9 bases are a match to TRBD2. The end of the DNA fits TRBJ2-7 better, so the J call may be wrong. Germline CDR1 SGDLS, CDR2 YYNGEE. The CDR3 extends over 19 amino acids. The CDR3 sequence is CASSPPLRSGRKVAYEQYF. In nucleotides, the CDR3 is TGTGCCAGCAGCCCACCTTTAAGAAGCGGGAGGAAGGTCGCCTACGAGCAGTACTTC.

This clone was counted a few times. The CDR3 nucleotides read TGCGCCAGCAGCTTGGATCCAGGAGGAAACACCATATATTTT. This gives the protein CASSLDPGGNTIYF. The V gene is TRBV5-1, the J gene TRBJ1-3; D call uncertain. The CDR3 loop spans 14 amino acids. V dropped 0 bases and J dropped 4 bases, with 8 bases sitting between them. Germline V gene lookup returns CDR1 SGHRS and CDR2 YFSETQ.